This T cell receptor beta chain was sequenced for a study of Ad26.COV2.S vaccination and SARS-CoV-2 variants. The wider study: Doses of Ad26.COV2.S were injected into muscle once or twice, 56 days apart.

Clones were sequenced by immunoSEQ multiplex PCR, and TCRdb holds only the in-frame ones, with some missing. The table lists 350,000 to 500,000 clones, approximately 90% of them singletons, with less than 4% in the top ten. Treatment of the sample: some 20 received Ad26.COV2.S at low or high dose, single or two shots; roughly 5 received placebo; per-sample allocation not given. Sampling took place 63 days after the first vaccine or placebo injection. V lost 0 bases, J lost 4 bases, and 5 bases lay in between. Germline assignment: CDR1 MNHEY and CDR2 SVGAGI. This CDR3 has 13 residues. The TCR sequence derives from a person aged 18-60 years who received the Ad26.COV2.S COVID-19 vaccine or a placebo. The sample here was peripheral blood, taken in a trial of Ad26.COV2.S vaccine versus placebo. This chain joins TRBV6-5 and TRBJ2-3, with D unclear. The CDR3 here is CASSYSIADTQYF. The CDR3 nucleotides read TGTGCCAGCAGTTACTCGATTGCAGATACGCAGTATTTT.